This TCR beta chain was profiled in a study of cytomegalovirus exposure and HLA in healthy donors. Findings and caveats of the study: For presence/absence analyses, sequencing depth was assumed to be roughly uniform across donors. Among immune exposure information, only CMV serostatus was available. Sequencing had likely introduced a cluster of highly shared sequence variants as an artifact. HLA restriction was apparent for most CMV-associated TCR beta chains in a later analysis.

The study ran its PCR with 60 Vbeta and 13 Jbeta primers. This table comes from immunoSEQ multiplex PCR, and its TCRdb copy is limited to in-frame clones, with some not included. The sample holds 100,000 to 150,000 clones, about 71% seen once. About this clone itself: Its antigen is currently unknown.

The CDR3 sequence is 13 residues long. CDR1 is LNHDA and CDR2 is SQIVND in the germline V gene (reference sequence). V was pared by 9 bases and J by 5 bases, with 17 bases between. V usage is TRBV19 and J usage is TRBJ2-7; perhaps TRBD1 as D (6 bases). Sample: PBMCs. This receptor was obtained from a woman in her 50s in good health and CMV-seronegative. This CDR3 is CASSPQGVNEQYF. For the CDR3, the DNA is TGTGCCAGCAGCCCACAGGGTGTTAACGAGCAGTACTTC.